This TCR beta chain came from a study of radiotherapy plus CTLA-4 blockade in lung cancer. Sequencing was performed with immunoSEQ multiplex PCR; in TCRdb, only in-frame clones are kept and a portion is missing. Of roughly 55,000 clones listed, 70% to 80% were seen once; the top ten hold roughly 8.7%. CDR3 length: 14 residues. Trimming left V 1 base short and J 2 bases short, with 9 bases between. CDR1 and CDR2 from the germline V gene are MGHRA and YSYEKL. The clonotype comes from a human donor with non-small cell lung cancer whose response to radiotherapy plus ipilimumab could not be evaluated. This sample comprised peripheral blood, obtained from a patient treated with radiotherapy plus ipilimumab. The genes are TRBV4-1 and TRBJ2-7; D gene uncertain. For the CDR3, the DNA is TGCGCCAGCAGCCAAGGTCAGAAAACCTACGAGCAGTACTTC. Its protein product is CASSQGQKTYEQYF.